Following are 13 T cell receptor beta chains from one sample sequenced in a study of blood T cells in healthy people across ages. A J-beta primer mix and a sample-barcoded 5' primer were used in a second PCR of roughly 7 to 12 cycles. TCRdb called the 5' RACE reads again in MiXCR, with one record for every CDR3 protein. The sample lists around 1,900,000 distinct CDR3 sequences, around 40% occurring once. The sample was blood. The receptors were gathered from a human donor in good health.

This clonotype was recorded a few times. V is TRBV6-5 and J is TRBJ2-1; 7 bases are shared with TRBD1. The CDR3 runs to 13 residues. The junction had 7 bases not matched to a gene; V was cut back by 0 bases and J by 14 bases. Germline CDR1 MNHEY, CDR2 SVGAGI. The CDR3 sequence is CASSYSNDRAKFF. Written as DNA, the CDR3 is TGTGCCAGCAGTTACTCTAACGACAGGGCGAAGTTCTTC.

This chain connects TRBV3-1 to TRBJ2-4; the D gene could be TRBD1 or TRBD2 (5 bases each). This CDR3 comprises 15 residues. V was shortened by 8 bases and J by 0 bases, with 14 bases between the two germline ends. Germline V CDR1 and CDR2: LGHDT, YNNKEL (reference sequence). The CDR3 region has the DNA TGTGCCAGCGCATGGGGGTTGGGAGCCAAAAACATTCAGTACTTC. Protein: CASAWGLGAKNIQYF.

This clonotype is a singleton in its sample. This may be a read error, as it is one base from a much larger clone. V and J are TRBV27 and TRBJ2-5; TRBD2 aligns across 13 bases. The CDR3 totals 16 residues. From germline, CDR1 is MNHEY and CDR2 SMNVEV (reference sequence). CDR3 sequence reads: CASSLETSGGLETRYF. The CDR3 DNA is TGTGCCAGCAGTTTAGAGACTAGCGGGGGGTTAGAGACCCGGTACTTC.

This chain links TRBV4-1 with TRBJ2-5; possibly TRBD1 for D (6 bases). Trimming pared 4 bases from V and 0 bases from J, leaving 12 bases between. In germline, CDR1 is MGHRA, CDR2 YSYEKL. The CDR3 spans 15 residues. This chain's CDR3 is CASSRYRDNQETQYF. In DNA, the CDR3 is TGCGCCAGCAGCCGCTACCGGGACAACCAAGAGACCCAGTACTTC.

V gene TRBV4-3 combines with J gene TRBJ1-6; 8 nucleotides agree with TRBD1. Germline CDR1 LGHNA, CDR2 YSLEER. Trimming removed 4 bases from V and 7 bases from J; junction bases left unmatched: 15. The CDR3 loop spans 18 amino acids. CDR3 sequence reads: CASSPDRALLAVNSPLHF. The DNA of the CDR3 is TGCGCCAGCAGCCCGGACAGGGCCCTTCTTGCGGTAAATTCACCCCTCCACTTT.

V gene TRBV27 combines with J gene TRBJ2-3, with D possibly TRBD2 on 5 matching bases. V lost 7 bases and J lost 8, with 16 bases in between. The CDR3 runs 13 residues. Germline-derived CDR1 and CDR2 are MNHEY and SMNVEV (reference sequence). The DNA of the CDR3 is TGTGCCAGCACCAAAACTAGTTTGGGTACGCAGTATTTT. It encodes CASTKTSLGTQYF.

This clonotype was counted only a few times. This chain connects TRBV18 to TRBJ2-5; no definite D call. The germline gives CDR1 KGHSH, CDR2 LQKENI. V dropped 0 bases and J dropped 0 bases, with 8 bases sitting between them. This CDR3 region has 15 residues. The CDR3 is CASSPPDEYQETQYF. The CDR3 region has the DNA TGTGCCAGCTCACCACCGGACGAGTACCAAGAGACCCAGTACTTC.

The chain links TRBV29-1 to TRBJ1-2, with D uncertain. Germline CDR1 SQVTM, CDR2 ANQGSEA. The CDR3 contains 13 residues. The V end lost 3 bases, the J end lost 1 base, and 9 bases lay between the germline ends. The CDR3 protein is CSVDGVGNYGYTF. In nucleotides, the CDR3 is TGCAGCGTTGATGGAGTGGGTAACTATGGCTACACCTTC.

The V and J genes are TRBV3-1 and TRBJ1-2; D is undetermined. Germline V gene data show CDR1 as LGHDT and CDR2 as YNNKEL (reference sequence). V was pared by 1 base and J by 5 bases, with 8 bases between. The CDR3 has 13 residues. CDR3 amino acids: CASSQGRVYGYTF. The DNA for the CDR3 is TGTGCCAGCAGCCAAGGGAGGGTTTATGGCTACACCTTC.

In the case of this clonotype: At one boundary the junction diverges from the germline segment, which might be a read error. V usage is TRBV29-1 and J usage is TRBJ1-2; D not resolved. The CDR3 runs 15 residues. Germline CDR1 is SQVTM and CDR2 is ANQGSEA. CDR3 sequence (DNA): TGCAGCGTCAAACGGGAAGATCGGAACCCTTATGACTACACCTTC. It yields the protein CSVKREDRNPYDYTF.

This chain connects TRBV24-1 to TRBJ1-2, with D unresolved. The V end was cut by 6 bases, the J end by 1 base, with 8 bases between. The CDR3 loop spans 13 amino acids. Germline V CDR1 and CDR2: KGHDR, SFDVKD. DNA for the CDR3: TGTGCCACCAGTAGTGAGGATAACTATGGCTACACCTTC. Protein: CATSSEDNYGYTF.

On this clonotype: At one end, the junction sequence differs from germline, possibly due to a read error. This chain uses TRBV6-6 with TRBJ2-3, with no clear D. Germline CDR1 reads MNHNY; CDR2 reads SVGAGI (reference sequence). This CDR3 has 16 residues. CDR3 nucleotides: TGTGCCAGCGGTTACTCGAATACAGACCCCACAGATACGCAGTATTTT. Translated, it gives CASGYSNTDPTDTQYF.

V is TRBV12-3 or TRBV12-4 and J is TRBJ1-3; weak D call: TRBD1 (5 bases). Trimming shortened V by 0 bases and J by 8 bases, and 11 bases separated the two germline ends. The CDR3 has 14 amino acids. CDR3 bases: TGTGCCAGCAGTTTAGCTACCCGAGGGGACACCATATATTTT. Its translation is CASSLATRGDTIYF.